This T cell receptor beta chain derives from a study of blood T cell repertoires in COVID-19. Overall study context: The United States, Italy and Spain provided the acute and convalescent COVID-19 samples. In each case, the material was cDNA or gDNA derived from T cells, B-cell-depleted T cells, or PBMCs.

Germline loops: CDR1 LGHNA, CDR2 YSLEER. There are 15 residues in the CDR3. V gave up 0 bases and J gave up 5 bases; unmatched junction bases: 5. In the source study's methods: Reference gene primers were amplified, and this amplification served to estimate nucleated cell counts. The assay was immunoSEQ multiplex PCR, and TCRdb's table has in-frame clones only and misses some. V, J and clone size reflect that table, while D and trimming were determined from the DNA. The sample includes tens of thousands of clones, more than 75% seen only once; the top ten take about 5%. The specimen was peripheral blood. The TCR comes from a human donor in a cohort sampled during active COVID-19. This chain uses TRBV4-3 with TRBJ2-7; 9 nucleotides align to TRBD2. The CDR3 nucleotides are TGCGCCAGCAGCCAAGAGTCGGCGGGGGGGCACGAGCAGTACTTC. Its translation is CASSQESAGGHEQYF.